A selection of T cell receptor beta chains follows, all from one sample in a study of OX40 agonist ivuxolimab in advanced cancers. Assay used: immunoSEQ multiplex PCR; TCRdb lists only in-frame clones, some missing. The sample has 94,000 or so clones, more than 80% seen once. Sequencing used CD4+ or CD8+ T cells sorted from blood, obtained in a trial of the OX40 agonist ivuxolimab. The receptors come from an adult with an advanced solid tumor such as melanoma, head and neck, liver or kidney cancer. The CDR3 runs from the conserved cysteine through the conserved F or W. D genes are given only for firm matches. A clone size is listed for some rows: how often the clone was seen (once, few, many), or a class if it is expanded.

clone size	D gene	V gene	J gene	CDR3 DNA	CDR3 protein
.	.	TRBV29-1	TRBJ2-3	TGCAGCATTGGGGATACGCAGTATTTT	CSIGDTQYF
.	TRBD1	TRBV10-3	TRBJ2-1	TGTGCCATCAGTGACCCCGGACAGGGCAATGAGCAGTTCTTC	CAISDPGQGNEQFF
.	.	TRBV7-3	TRBJ1-3	TGTGCCAGCAGCTTAGGACCCGGAGCTGGAAACACCATATATTTT	CASSLGPGAGNTIYF
few	TRBD1	TRBV5-4	TRBJ1-4	TGTGCCAGCAGCTTGGCCAAGGGACAGGGAACTGAAAAACTGTTTTTT	CASSLAKGQGTEKLFF
.	.	TRBV21-1	TRBJ2-7	TGTGCCAGCAGCATAGCGACAGTAAGCCTTTACGAGCAGTACTTC	CASSIATVSLYEQYF
once	.	TRBV5-1	TRBJ2-1	TGCGCCAGCAGGGCGACGGGTTTTGAGGAGCAGTTCTTC	CASRATGFEEQFF
.	.	TRBV19	TRBJ2-6	TGTGCCAGTAGTATAGTGACGGGGATCTCTGGGGCCAACGTCCTGACTTTC	CASSIVTGISGANVLTF
.	TRBD2	TRBV4-3	TRBJ2-1	TGCGCCAGCAGCCAAGGAAGCGGGGGGCCCTCTGATGAGCAGTTCTTC	CASSQGSGGPSDEQFF
.	TRBD1	TRBV2	TRBJ1-5	TGTGCCAGCAATCCAGGGGGGGATAGCAATCAGCCCCAGCATTTT	CASNPGGDSNQPQHF
.	TRBD2	TRBV6-5	TRBJ2-7	TGTGCCAGCAGTTACTCAAGCGGGAGGGTGGTCTACGAGCAGTACTTC	CASSYSSGRVVYEQYF
.	.	TRBV6-1	TRBJ1-1	TGTGCCAGCAGGAGGACGGAGAACACTGAAGCTTTCTTT	CASRRTENTEAFF
.	.	TRBV10-3	TRBJ1-3	TGTGCCATCAGTATACGAGTTACGAACTCTGGAAACACCATATATTTT	CAISIRVTNSGNTIYF
.	.	TRBV4-1	TRBJ2-3	TGCGCCAGCAGCCAAGGGCCAGGAGGGGATACGCAGTATTTT	CASSQGPGGDTQYF
.	.	TRBV6-5	TRBJ2-6	TGTGCCAGCAGTTACTCGTTCGGGGCTGGGGCCAACGTCCTGACTTTC	CASSYSFGAGANVLTF
.	TRBD2	TRBV11-3	TRBJ2-7	TGTGCCAGCAGCGTAGCGGGAGCCCCCTACGAGCAGTACTTC	CASSVAGAPYEQYF
once	.	TRBV25-1	TRBJ1-6	TGTGCCAGTCAGCTGGAGTATAATTCACCCCTCCACTTT	CASQLEYNSPLHF
.	.	TRBV9	TRBJ2-3	TGTGCCAGCAGCGTAATTAGCTCCGCAGATACGCAGTATTTT	CASSVISSADTQYF
.	TRBD1	TRBV9	TRBJ1-3	TGTGCCAGCAGCGCGGCGGGACAGGGAGGTGGAAACACCATATATTTT	CASSAAGQGGGNTIYF
.	.	TRBV2	TRBJ1-2	TGTGCCAGCAGTGTCAGGGGCTTCTATGGCTACACCTTC	CASSVRGFYGYTF
.	.	TRBV29-1	TRBJ1-1	TGCAGCGTTGAAGAACGCCCTGGGAGACCTGAAGCTTTCTTT	CSVEERPGRPEAFF
.	.	TRBV6-5	TRBJ1-3	TGTGCCAGCATCACAGATACTGGAAACACCATATATTTT	CASITDTGNTIYF
.	TRBD2	TRBV7-8	TRBJ2-3	TGTGCCAGCAGCCTAGGACTAGGGGCAGATACGCAGTATTTT	CASSLGLGADTQYF
.	.	TRBV12-5	TRBJ2-3	TGTGCTAGTGGTTTGGTAGGGGGGAGCACAGATACGCAGTATTTT	CASGLVGGSTDTQYF
.	.	TRBV7-9	TRBJ1-2	TGTGCCAGCAGCCCAAGGGATGGGAGGGATGGCTACACCTTC	CASSPRDGRDGYTF
.	.	TRBV6-5	TRBJ2-1	TGTGCCAGCAGTTACCCCACGGGCCAGCAGTTCTTC	CASSYPTGQQFF
.	TRBD2	TRBV7-9	TRBJ2-1	TGTGCCAGCAGCCGGCGTCGACTAGCGGGGGGCGAGGCGGATGAGCAGTTCTTC	CASSRRRLAGGEADEQFF
.	.	TRBV21-1	TRBJ1-3	TGTGCCAGCAGCAAAGATGGTAGAGTCTCTGGAAACACCATATATTTT	CASSKDGRVSGNTIYF
many	.	TRBV19	TRBJ1-2	TGTGCCAGTAGTATAGAGACAAATCTAGGAGGCTACACCTTC	CASSIETNLGGYTF
.	TRBD2	TRBV6-5	TRBJ2-3	TGTGCCAGCAGACTAGCGGACCGCACAGATACGCAGTATTTT	CASRLADRTDTQYF